The 18 T cell receptor beta chains below come from one sample, sequenced in a study of cytomegalovirus exposure and HLA in healthy donors. Primers: 60 Vbeta forward and 13 Jbeta reverse. Generated by immunoSEQ multiplex PCR, the TCRdb table keeps only in-frame clones and is missing some. The data show 90,000 to 100,000 clones, about two thirds seen once. Sequencing was carried out using PBMCs. These receptors were obtained from a man aged 50 to 60 in good health and CMV-seronegative.

The V and J genes are TRBV10-3 and TRBJ2-2; a possible D gene is TRBD2 (6 bases). Germline lookup yields CDR1 ENHRY and CDR2 SYGVKD. Between the trimmed V and J ends, which lost 10 bases and 6 bases, there was a span of 21 bases. This CDR3 has 15 amino acids. The CDR3 DNA sequence: TGTGCCACACACCCATCATATGGCGGGGCCGGGGAGCTGTTTTTT. Amino acid sequence: CATHPSYGGAGELFF.

This chain uses TRBV14 with TRBJ2-7, with TRBD2 matching 7 bases. CDR3 length: 14 residues. The trim removed 5 bases at V and 7 bases at J, leaving 11 bases unmatched. Germline CDR1 SGHDN, CDR2 FVKESK. The CDR3 loop reads CASSTRGGGREQYF. The CDR3 DNA reads TGTGCCAGCAGCACCCGGGGCGGGGGAAGAGAGCAGTACTTC. Full variable domain (remainder filled in from reference TRBV14 and TRBJ2-7): EAGVTQFPSHSVIEKGQTVTLRCDPISGHDNLYWYRRVMGKEIKFLLHFVKESKQDESGMPNNRFLAERTGGTYSTLKVQPAELEDSGVYFCASSTRGGGREQYFGPGTRLTVT.

In this sample, this clone turned up once. The chain combines TRBV5-4 with TRBJ2-3; D uncertain. CDR1 SGHNT and CDR2 YYREEE come from the germline V gene (reference sequence). The V end lost 2 bases, the J end lost 3 bases, and 4 bases lay between the germline ends. The CDR3 sequence is 12 residues long. The CDR3 bases are TGTGCCAGCAGCTTCCTTACAGATACGCAGTATTTT. Its translation is CASSFLTDTQYF.

The gene calls are TRBV2 and TRBJ2-3, with D possibly being TRBD2 (5 bases). Trimming cost V 2 bases and J 4 bases, with 7 bases left between them. Germline assignment: CDR1 SNHLY and CDR2 FYNNEI. The CDR3 sequence is 13 residues long. CDR3 DNA: TGTGCCAGCAGTGAACTGGAGGCAGATACGCAGTATTTT. This sequence encodes CASSELEADTQYF. The complete variable domain, with remaining parts taken from reference TRBV2 and TRBJ2-3, reads EPEVTQTPSHQVTQMGQEVILRCVPISNHLYFYWYRQILGQKVEFLVSFYNNEISEKSEIFDDQFSVERPDGSNFTLKIRSTKLEDSAMYFCASSELEADTQYFGPGTRLTVL.

The chain couples TRBV28 to TRBJ1-1; D is perhaps TRBD1 (6 bases). The CDR3 is made up of 15 amino acids. Germline CDR1 is MDHEN and CDR2 is SYDVKM. Trimming removed 5 bases at V and 3 bases at J, with 16 bases between. The CDR3 nucleotides are TGTGCCAGCAGTCCTTTGGGGCAGGGGCACACTGAAGCTTTCTTT. Encoded protein: CASSPLGQGHTEAFF.

This clone was recorded once. The V and J genes are TRBV28 and TRBJ1-2; 8 bases match TRBD1. Germline values: CDR1 MDHEN, CDR2 SYDVKM. The CDR3 is made up of 15 amino acids. Unmatched junction bases numbered 6, after V lost 4 bases and J lost 2 bases. The CDR3 loop is CASSSQGAGNYGYTF. The CDR3 DNA is TGTGCCAGCAGTTCTCAGGGGGCTGGAAACTATGGCTACACCTTC.

The chain has TRBV30 and TRBJ2-5; 10 bases fit TRBD1. The length of the CDR3 is 14 residues. Germline lookup yields CDR1 GTSNPN and CDR2 SVGIG (reference sequence). The ends lost 5 bases at V and 11 bases at J; junction bases unmatched: 14. This CDR3 reads CAWAGTGALREQYF. CDR3 bases: TGTGCCTGGGCCGGGACAGGGGCCTTGAGGGAGCAGTACTTC. The full variable domain, in which reference TRBV30 and TRBJ2-5 provide the parts outside the CDR3, is SQTIHQWPATLVQPVGSPLSLECTVEGTSNPNLYWYRQAAGRGLQLLFYSVGIGQISSEVPQNLSASRPQDRQFILSSKKLLLSDSGFYLCAWAGTGALREQYFGPGTRLLVL.

The sample holds one count of this clone. The gene calls are TRBV28 and TRBJ2-5, with D possibly TRBD1 on 6 matching bases. Trimming removed 3 bases at V and 3 bases at J, with 17 bases between. The CDR3 spans 16 residues. Germline CDR1 reads MDHEN; CDR2 reads SYDVKM. DNA of the CDR3: TGTGCCAGCAGTTTCCCGGGGTGGGGGCGCAAAGAGACCCAGTACTTC. Protein product: CASSFPGWGRKETQYF.

This chain links TRBV28 with TRBJ1-2, with TRBD1 matching over 7 bases. Germline V lookup: CDR1 MDHEN, CDR2 SYDVKM. The J segment lost 4 bases and the V segment lost 4 bases, leaving 6 bases of the junction unmatched. The CDR3 contains 14 residues. This chain's CDR3 is CASSSGQNIYGYTF. The CDR3 region has the DNA TGTGCCAGCAGTTCGGGACAGAACATCTATGGCTACACCTTC.

The gene calls are TRBV28 and TRBJ2-1; D is uncertain. The V gene lost 8 bases and the J gene lost 1 base, with 3 bases spanning the gap. This CDR3 has 11 residues. Germline loops: CDR1 MDHEN, CDR2 SYDVKM. CDR3 coding DNA: TGTGCCAGCGAGTCCTACAATGAGCAGTTCTTC. Protein sequence: CASESYNEQFF.

The V and J genes are TRBV5-4 and TRBJ2-1; 7 bases are shared with TRBD2. The V segment lost 1 base and the J segment 2 bases; nucleotides outside the gene matches: 3. Germline-derived CDR1 and CDR2 are SGHNT and YYREEE (reference sequence). The CDR3 is made up of 15 amino acids. The CDR3 spells CASSLSGIAYNEQFF. For the CDR3, the DNA is TGTGCCAGCAGCTTGAGCGGGATCGCCTACAATGAGCAGTTCTTC.

This clone came up a few times. The rearrangement links TRBV5-1 to TRBJ2-1, with TRBD1 matching over 10 bases. The length of the CDR3 is 17 residues. With 0 bases clipped from V and 1 base from J, the junction kept 4 bases outside the gene matches. CDR1 SGHRS and CDR2 YFSETQ come from the germline V gene. The CDR3 DNA is TGCGCCAGCAGCTTGGGGACAGGGGGTCCTTCCTACAATGAGCAGTTCTTC. Protein product: CASSLGTGGPSYNEQFF. The whole variable domain, filled in from reference TRBV5-1 and TRBJ2-1, reads KAGVTQTPRYLIKTRGQQVTLSCSPISGHRSVSWYQQTPGQGLQFLFEYFSETQRNKGNFPGRFSGRQFSNSRSEMNVSTLELGDSALYLCASSLGTGGPSYNEQFFGPGTRLTVL.

This rearrangement joins TRBV10-3 to TRBJ1-5; 7 bases are shared with TRBD1. Germline trimming cut 5 bases from V and 1 base from J; bases unmatched to any gene: 2. Germline assignment: CDR1 ENHRY and CDR2 SYGVKD. The CDR3 is 14 residues long. The CDR3 DNA is TGTGCCATCAGTCGGGACAGCAGCAATCAGCCCCAGCATTTT. This gives the protein CAISRDSSNQPQHF.

This clone has a handful of counts. The chain recombines TRBV7-2 with TRBJ2-1; 14 bases agree with TRBD2. This CDR3 spans 18 amino acids. The V gene end was trimmed by 3 bases and the J gene end by 7 bases; junction bases not matched to a gene: 11. Germline-derived CDR1 and CDR2 are SGHTA and FQGNSA. This CDR3 is CASSFGTSGRRRGNEQFF. CDR3 nucleotides: TGTGCCAGCAGCTTTGGGACTAGCGGGAGACGGCGGGGGAATGAGCAGTTCTTC. Supplemented by reference TRBV7-2 and TRBJ2-1, the full variable domain reads GAGVSQSPSNKVTEKGKDVELRCDPISGHTALYWYRQSLGQGLEFLIYFQGNSAPDKSGLPSDRFSAERTGGSVSTLTIQRTQQEDSAVYLCASSFGTSGRRRGNEQFFGPGTRLTVL.

V usage is TRBV27 and J usage is TRBJ2-6; a weak D match, TRBD1 (6 bases). V was trimmed by 7 bases and J by 0 bases, leaving 13 bases between them. The CDR3 is 16 residues long. CDR1 MNHEY and CDR2 SMNVEV come from the germline V gene (reference sequence). The CDR3 sequence: CASTRQVSSGANVLTF. The DNA of the CDR3 is TGTGCCAGCACTCGACAGGTCAGCTCTGGGGCCAACGTCCTGACTTTC.

This chain joins TRBV6-1 and TRBJ1-5; D is possibly TRBD1 (6 bases). The CDR3 has 14 residues. Trimming left V 6 bases short and J 9 bases short, with 18 bases between. Germline loops: CDR1 MNHNS, CDR2 SASEGT. CDR3 sequence reads: CASRPPGQSRPQHF. In DNA, the CDR3 is TGTGCCAGCAGGCCCCCGGGACAATCGAGGCCCCAGCATTTT.

The chain combines TRBV27 with TRBJ1-2, with a tentative D call TRBD1 (5 bases). Germline CDR1 MNHEY, CDR2 SMNVEV (reference sequence). V lost 3 bases and J 6 bases, leaving 14 bases between the germline ends. The CDR3 has 14 amino acids. The CDR3 region has the DNA TGTGCCAGCAGTTTGCGCGGGGGTCGGAATGGCTACACCTTC. Translated: CASSLRGGRNGYTF.

This clone showed up just once. V gene TRBV5-1 combines with J gene TRBJ2-2; TRBD2 is a possible D gene (5 bases). V dropped 0 bases and J dropped 0 bases, with 9 bases sitting between them. The CDR3 consists of 16 residues. CDR1 SGHRS and CDR2 YFSETQ come from the germline V gene. Here the CDR3 DNA reads TGCGCCAGCAGCTTGGCCGGACTTACGAACACCGGGGAGCTGTTTTTT. This sequence encodes CASSLAGLTNTGELFF. The full variable domain, with the rest looked up from reference TRBV5-1 and TRBJ2-2, is KAGVTQTPRYLIKTRGQQVTLSCSPISGHRSVSWYQQTPGQGLQFLFEYFSETQRNKGNFPGRFSGRQFSNSRSEMNVSTLELGDSALYLCASSLAGLTNTGELFFGEGSRLTVL.